The sample holds a few counts of the clone carrying this T cell receptor beta chain. This CDR3 region has 17 residues. These data originate in a study of early T cells in non-severe SARS-CoV-2 infection. A single record per CDR3 protein comes from TCRdb applying MiXCR to the 5' RACE reads. Seen here are about 34,000 distinct CDR3 sequences, 7% to 7.5% observed once, and the top ten hold about 13%. The TCR originated in an adult who was a healthcare worker with PCR-confirmed SARS-CoV-2 infection or an uninfected control (not recorded which). The chain carries TRBV21-1 and TRBJ2-7; TRBD1 was called by the table and not checked on the DNA. TRBV21-1 is described as a pseudogene. Sequenced material: whole blood, taken at baseline. Here the CDR3 reads CASSKALGTGHSYEQYV. The DNA for the CDR3 is TGTGCCAGCAGCAAAGCGCTAGGGACAGGGCACTCCTACGAGCAGTACGTC.